This entry describes one TCR beta chain. The antigen remains undetermined. The data were taken from a study of OX40 agonist ivuxolimab in advanced cancers. Looking at the study overall: The eligibility criteria allowed prior anti-PD-1, anti-PD-L1 or anti-CTLA-4 therapy, and 30% to 45% had some. Of the patients, three showed partial responses, one with hepatocellular carcinoma and two with cutaneous melanoma.

Study findings and constraints: Dosing at 0.1 to 3.0 mg/kg was accompanied by clonal expansion of CD4+ and CD8+ blood T cells by week 6.

Individuals having autoimmune disease history or systemic immunosuppression were not enrolled. Clones were read by immunoSEQ multiplex PCR, and TCRdb kept only the in-frame ones, dropping some. The sample includes fewer than 70,000 clones, around 90% of them seen just once. This TCR was recovered from an adult with an advanced solid tumor such as melanoma, head and neck, liver or kidney cancer. This specimen consisted of CD4+ or CD8+ T cells sorted from blood, obtained in a trial of the OX40 agonist ivuxolimab.

CDR3 protein: CASSFKRGSSYEQYF. The DNA of the CDR3 is TGCGCCAGCAGCTTCAAGCGGGGGAGCTCCTACGAGCAGTACTTC. This rearrangement joins TRBV5-1 to TRBJ2-5; 8 bases are a match to TRBD2. The J call is uncertain, as TRBJ2-7 better fits the DNA end. The germline gives CDR1 SGHRS, CDR2 YFSETQ. The CDR3 is 15 amino acids.